The sequence of this TCR beta chain was determined in a study of blood T cell repertoires in COVID-19 (dated by TCRdb to between 2020 and 2021). Background for the entire study: Samples covering the acute and convalescent phases of COVID-19 were provided by collaborators in the United States, Italy and Spain. The material from the prospective study consisted of cDNA or gDNA derived from T cells, B-cell-depleted T cells, or PBMCs. Subjects who had been exposed to COVID-19, were actively infected with it, or had recovered from it provided the deeply sampled blood TCRbeta repertoires that made up the dataset. The repertoires were released in a freely available public database intended as a resource for research on the immune response to SARS-CoV-2. Samples came from the ongoing ImmuneRACE study (first 160 participants) plus 1,254 subjects from 6 global collaborators. Nearly every sample came with metadata listing a de-identified subject ID, COVID-19 status, age in years and sex. Where available, HLA class I and class II types were obtained from metadata supplied by the sample provider rather than from assay-based typing. Overall study outcomes, separate from this receptor: The amount of clinical and demographic metadata varied by source and participant and was provided uncurated.

Participants in the prospective study were aged roughly 18 to 89 years, lived in 20 to 30 United States geographic areas, and enrolled through a virtual design. Cohort assignment in the prospective study relied on participant-reported clinical history from a screening survey and a study questionnaire. A participant counted as exposed if, within 2 weeks of entering the study, that participant had been in contact with someone who had a PCR-confirmed or clinician-diagnosed COVID-19 case. Each participant in the prospective study had whole blood, serum and a nasopharyngeal or oropharyngeal swab collected by mobile phlebotomists. Participants in the prospective study had the option to provide additional blood draws and questionnaires over a roughly 2-month period. Prospective study blood samples were shipped either frozen or at room temperature before DNA extraction. TCRbeta CDR3 regions were amplified from genomic DNA using the immunoSEQ Assay, a bias-controlled multiplex PCR. As for the original processing: The number of nucleated cells in each sample was estimated by amplification of reference gene primers within the assay. To quantify the absolute abundance of each unique TCRbeta CDR3 rearrangement, sequence reads were collapsed and filtered. For each sample, productive Simpson clonality was calculated as the square root of Simpson's diversity index over productive rearrangements. This immuneACCESS table, as held by TCRdb, lists in-frame sequences with V and J called but not all clones. Of the missing ones, under half trace to an unresolved V gene in checked studies; the others have no known cause. That table gives V, J and clone size, and the DNA gave D and trimming. This sample has approximately 140,000 clones in its table, and 84% of those were observed once. Clones ranked in the top ten supply about 5.8% of the sample.

Details on this clone: Its antigen specificity is not known. Nothing much larger sits one base from this clone, and base qualities are not available.

Trimming leaves V shorter by 6 bases and J shorter by 6 bases, with the junction holding 6 bases beyond the gene matches. The CDR3 contains 13 residues, cysteine and phenylalanine counted. The retained sequence is limited to the CDR3, 39 bases, with the frame set at the first base. The germline V gene yields MNHEY for CDR1 and SVGAGI for CDR2. Sequences were obtained from PBMCs or T cells enriched from blood (not recorded which). This TCR was sampled from a woman aged 45-65 years who had been exposed to COVID-19. The V and J segments used are TRBV6-5 and TRBJ2-7, with 9 middle bases fitting TRBD1. The CDR3: CASSLGTGSEQYF. In nucleotide form, the sequence is TGTGCCAGCAGCCTTGGGACAGGGAGCGAGCAGTACTTC.